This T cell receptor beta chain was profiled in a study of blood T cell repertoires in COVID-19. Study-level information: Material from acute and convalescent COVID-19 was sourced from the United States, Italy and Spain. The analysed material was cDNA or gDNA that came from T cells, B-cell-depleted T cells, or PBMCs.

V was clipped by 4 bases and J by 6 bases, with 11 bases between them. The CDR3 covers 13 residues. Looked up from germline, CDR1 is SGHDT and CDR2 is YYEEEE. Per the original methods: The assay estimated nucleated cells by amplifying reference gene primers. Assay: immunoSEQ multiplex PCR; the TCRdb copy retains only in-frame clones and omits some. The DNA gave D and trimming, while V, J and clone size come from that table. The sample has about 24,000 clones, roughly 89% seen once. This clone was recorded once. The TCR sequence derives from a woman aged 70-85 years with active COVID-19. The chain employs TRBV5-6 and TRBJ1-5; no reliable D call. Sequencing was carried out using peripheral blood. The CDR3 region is CASSLSSGQPQHF. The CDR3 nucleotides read TGTGCCAGCAGCCTCTCTTCGGGTCAGCCCCAGCATTTT.